Each of the 8 T cell receptor beta chains below was sequenced from the same sample in a study of beta chain features in type 1 diabetes. The whole isolated RNA underwent reverse transcription, so sequencing captured expressed TCRB transcripts. Assay: immunoSEQ multiplex PCR; the TCRdb copy retains only in-frame clones and omits some. The sample lists some 270,000 clones; roughly an eighth were seen once. Material: naive CD4+ T cells from blood. The receptors shown here come from a woman between 40 and 50 years old in good health.

This clone was detected a few times. The chain employs TRBV18 and TRBJ2-7, with TRBD1 as a possible D gene (6 bases). The CDR3 spans 15 residues. The V gene's germline CDR1 is KGHSH and CDR2 LQKENI. The V end lost 4 bases, the J end lost 4 bases, and 17 bases lay between the germline ends. CDR3 residues: CASSRDAGDRYEQYF. In DNA form, the CDR3 reads TGTGCCAGCTCACGTGACGCAGGGGATCGGTACGAGCAGTACTTC. The whole variable domain, remainder taken from reference TRBV18 and TRBJ2-7, is NAGVMQNPRHLVRRRGQEARLRCSPMKGHSHVYWYRQLPEEGLKFMVYLQKENIIDESGMPKERFSAEFPKEGPSILRIQQVVRGDSAAYFCASSRDAGDRYEQYFGPGTRLTVT.

The rearrangement joins TRBV5-1 to TRBJ1-2; D uncertain. CDR1 SGHRS and CDR2 YFSETQ come from the germline V gene. This CDR3 has 14 residues. Trimming took 0 bases from V and 5 from J, leaving 11 bases between them. DNA of the CDR3: TGCGCCAGCAGCTTGGACACTACCCTATATGGCTACACCTTC. It translates to CASSLDTTLYGYTF.

This clone came up a few times. The CDR3 loop reads CASSIVLRANSPLHF. DNA of the CDR3: TGTGCCAGTAGTATTGTCCTGAGGGCTAATTCACCCCTCCACTTT. This sequence joins TRBV19 and TRBJ1-6; D remains ambiguous. The germline V and J ends were trimmed by 3 bases and 6 bases, with 12 bases remaining between them. This CDR3 is 15 amino acids long. Germline V gene data show CDR1 as LNHDA and CDR2 as SQIVND (reference sequence). The whole variable domain, filled in from reference TRBV19 and TRBJ1-6, reads DGGITQSPKYLFRKEGQNVTLSCEQNLNHDAMYWYRQDPGQGLRLIYYSQIVNDFQKGDIAEGYSVSREKKESFPLTVTSAQKNPTAFYLCASSIVLRANSPLHFGNGTRLTVT.

About this clone itself: Within the sample, other DNA sequences also encode this same CDR3. The V gene is TRBV7-9, the J gene TRBJ2-7; D is possibly TRBD1 (6 bases). Germline assignment: CDR1 SEHNR and CDR2 FQNEAQ (reference sequence). The CDR3 has 12 amino acids. V lost 2 bases to trimming and J lost 6 bases, with 8 bases between them. CDR3 region: CASSLQGSEQYF. CDR3 DNA: TGTGCCAGCAGCTTACAGGGGTCCGAGCAGTACTTC. Looking up the rest from reference TRBV7-9 and TRBJ2-7 gives the full variable domain: DTGVSQNPRHKITKRGQNVTFRCDPISEHNRLYWYRQTLGQGPEFLTYFQNEAQLEKSRLLSDRFSAERPKGSFSTLEIQRTEQGDSAMYLCASSLQGSEQYFGPGTRLTVT.

The CDR3 DNA follows: TGCGCCAGCAGCCCAGATTCGACAGCAAACTATGGCTACACCTTC. Translation: CASSPDSTANYGYTF. J is TRBJ1-2 and V is TRBV4-1; tentative D call: TRBD1 (5 bases). V lost 4 bases to trimming and J lost 2 bases, with 14 bases between them. The CDR3 covers 15 residues. Germline V gene sequence: CDR1 MGHRA, CDR2 YSYEKL.

The V call is TRBV5-4, the J call TRBJ1-2; 7 nucleotides agree with TRBD1. J was trimmed by 4 bases and V by 4 bases; bases with no gene match: 10. CDR1 is SGHNT, CDR2 YYREEE, per germline (reference sequence). The CDR3 runs to 15 residues. In DNA form, the CDR3 reads TGTGCCAGCAGCCCTGAGGGGACAGTCCTCTATGGCTACACCTTC. This gives the protein CASSPEGTVLYGYTF. The variable domain in full, completed from reference TRBV5-4 and TRBJ1-2, reads ETGVTQSPTHLIKTRGQQVTLRCSSQSGHNTVSWYQQALGQGPQFIFQYYREEENGRGNFPPRFSGLQFPNYSSELNVNALELDDSALYLCASSPEGTVLYGYTFGSGTRLTVV.

This clone came up a few times. The CDR3 DNA is TGTGCCAGCAGATTCTTAGGCGGCACCGGGGAGCTGTTTTTT. It codes for CASRFLGGTGELFF. This chain joins TRBV6-5 and TRBJ2-2; D remains ambiguous. Germline CDR1 and CDR2: MNHEY and SVGAGI. The V end lost 6 bases, the J end lost 4 bases, and 12 bases lay between the germline ends. This CDR3 is built from 14 residues.

The chain uses TRBV7-9 and TRBJ1-5; maybe TRBD1 (6 bases). V dropped 4 bases and J dropped 0 bases, with 10 bases sitting between them. Germline CDR1 reads SEHNR; CDR2 reads FQNEAQ (reference sequence). The CDR3 consists of 15 residues. The CDR3 sequence: CASSSGQNSNQPQHF. The CDR3 nucleotides are TGTGCCAGCAGCTCAGGACAGAATAGCAATCAGCCCCAGCATTTT.